This TCR beta chain was documented in a study of ipilimumab plus nivolumab after autologous stem cell transplantation. The overall study: Typical patient got four to six ipilimumab doses and about eight nivolumab doses (median). DLBCL patients had primary refractory or relapsed disease.

Method: immunoSEQ multiplex PCR; TCRdb's copy keeps in-frame clones and lacks some. Seen here are approximately 84,000 clones, 75% to 85% observed once, and the top ten hold roughly 2%. Worth noting for this clone: What it binds is not known.

Patients got ipilimumab 1 mg/kg beginning 14 to 28 days post-transplant. The germline CDR1 and CDR2 sequences are MRHNA and SNTAGT. V lost 4 bases, J lost 5 bases, and 1 base stayed unmatched. The length of the CDR3 is 13 residues. Study-wide findings and caveats: Per the authors, repertoire, Treg and microbiota data justify further study.

Sequenced here: PBMCs, sampled in a trial of ipilimumab plus nivolumab as post-transplant consolidation. The chain has TRBV6-4 and TRBJ2-5; 10 bases are shared with TRBD1. This receptor was taken from a male donor with diffuse large B-cell lymphoma. CDR3 residues: CASSGDRGETQYF. The CDR3 DNA sequence: TGTGCCAGCAGTGGGGACAGGGGCGAGACCCAGTACTTC.